Listed below are T cell receptor beta chains from one sample, sequenced in a study of CD8+CD57+ T cells in acquired aplastic anemia. TCRdb recomputed calls from the reads with MiXCR, one row per CDR3 protein. The data hold some 200,000 distinct CDR3 sequences, with 34% observed a single time. Sequencing was carried out using sorted CD4+, CD8+, or CD8+CD57+ T cells (not recorded which) from PBMCs. The receptors here all came from a human donor in good health, serving as a control. Both conserved end residues are part of each CDR3. D genes are given only for firm matches. Some rows mark clone size as missing; the rest say once, few, many or name a class of expanded clone.

J: TRBJ2-1
size: many
V: TRBV7-3
D: TRBD2
CDR3: CASSSSGASSYNEQFF
DNA: TGTGCCAGCAGCTCTAGCGGGGCGAGCTCCTACAATGAGCAGTTCTTC

J: TRBJ2-5
size: few
V: TRBV29-1
D: .
CDR3: CSVYQENQETQYF
DNA: TGCAGCGTGTACCAGGAGAACCAAGAGACCCAGTACTTC

J: TRBJ1-2
size: .
V: TRBV24-1
D: TRBD1
CDR3: CATSETGKADGYTF
DNA: TGTGCCACCAGTGAGACAGGGAAGGCGGATGGCTACACCTTC

J: TRBJ2-1
size: .
V: TRBV10-3
D: .
CDR3: CAISDGASGFF
DNA: TGTGCCATCAGTGATGGGGCTAGTGGATTCTTC

J: TRBJ2-5
size: many
V: TRBV5-5
D: .
CDR3: CASSLLGTRETQYF
DNA: TGTGCCAGCAGCTTATTGGGCACGAGAGAGACCCAGTACTTC

J: TRBJ2-7
size: .
V: TRBV30
D: TRBD1
CDR3: CAWSVSDRGYEQYF
DNA: TGTGCCTGGAGTGTATCGGACAGGGGCTACGAGCAGTACTTC

J: TRBJ1-6
size: many
V: TRBV19
D: TRBD1
CDR3: CASTGTGFRSPLHF
DNA: TGTGCCAGTACCGGGACAGGGTTCCGCTCACCCCTCCACTTT

J: TRBJ1-6
size: many
V: TRBV5-1
D: .
CDR3: CASSPGAGLDSPLHF
DNA: TGCGCCAGCAGCCCCGGAGCAGGGTTGGATTCACCCCTCCACTTT

J: TRBJ2-1
size: many
V: TRBV5-1
D: .
CDR3: CASSLTETYNEQFF
DNA: TGCGCCAGCAGCTTGACCGAGACCTACAATGAGCAGTTCTTC

J: TRBJ2-3
size: .
V: TRBV2
D: .
CDR3: CASSESGSTDTQYF
DNA: TGTGCCAGCAGTGAGAGCGGTAGCACAGATACGCAGTATTTT

J: TRBJ2-2
size: few
V: TRBV10-2
D: .
CDR3: CASSSGLTTGELFF
DNA: TGCGCCAGCAGTTCAGGACTCACCACCGGGGAGCTGTTTTTT

J: TRBJ2-2
size: .
V: TRBV11-2
D: .
CDR3: CASSSSVGSNIGELFF
DNA: TGTGCCAGCAGCTCCTCAGTCGGGTCAAACATCGGGGAGCTGTTTTTT

J: TRBJ2-3
size: many
V: TRBV25-1
D: .
CDR3: CASSDNRRGDTDTQYF
DNA: TGTGCCAGCAGTGATAATCGGCGGGGAGACACAGATACGCAGTATTTT

J: TRBJ2-7
size: many
V: TRBV5-1
D: TRBD1
CDR3: CASQLLTGQPYEQYF
DNA: TGCGCCAGCCAACTTCTGACAGGGCAGCCCTACGAGCAGTACTTC

J: TRBJ1-2
size: few
V: TRBV9
D: .
CDR3: CASSPSGSYGYTF
DNA: TGTGCCAGCAGCCCAAGTGGCAGCTATGGCTACACCTTC

J: TRBJ2-5
size: few
V: TRBV5-8
D: .
CDR3: CASSLAGANQETQYF
DNA: TGTGCCAGCAGCTTGGCTGGGGCCAACCAAGAGACCCAGTACTTC